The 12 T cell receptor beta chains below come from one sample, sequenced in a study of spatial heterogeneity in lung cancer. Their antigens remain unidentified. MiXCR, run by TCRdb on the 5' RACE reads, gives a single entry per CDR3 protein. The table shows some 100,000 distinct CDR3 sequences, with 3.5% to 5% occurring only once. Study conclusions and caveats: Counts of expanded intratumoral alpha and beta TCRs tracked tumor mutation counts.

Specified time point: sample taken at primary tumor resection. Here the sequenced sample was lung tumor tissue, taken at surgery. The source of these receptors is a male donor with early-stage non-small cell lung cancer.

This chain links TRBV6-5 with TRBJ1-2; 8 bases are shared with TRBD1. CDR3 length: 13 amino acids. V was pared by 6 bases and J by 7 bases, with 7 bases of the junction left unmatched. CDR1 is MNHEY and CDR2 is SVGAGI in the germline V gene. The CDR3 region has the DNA TGTGCCAGCAGGGGACAGGCCCCTCTTGGCTACACCTTC. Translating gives CASRGQAPLGYTF.

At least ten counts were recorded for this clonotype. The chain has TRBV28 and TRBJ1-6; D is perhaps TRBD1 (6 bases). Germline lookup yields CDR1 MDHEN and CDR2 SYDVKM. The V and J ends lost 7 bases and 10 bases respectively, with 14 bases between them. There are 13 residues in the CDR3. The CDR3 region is CASIRQVGSPLHF. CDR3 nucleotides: TGTGCCAGCATACGACAGGTTGGATCACCCCTCCACTTT. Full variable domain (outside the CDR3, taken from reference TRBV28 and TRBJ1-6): DVKVTQSSRYLVKRTGEKVFLECVQDMDHENMFWYRQDPGLGLRLIYFSYDVKMKEKGDIPEGYSVSREKKERFSLILESASTNQTSMYLCASIRQVGSPLHFGNGTRLTVT.

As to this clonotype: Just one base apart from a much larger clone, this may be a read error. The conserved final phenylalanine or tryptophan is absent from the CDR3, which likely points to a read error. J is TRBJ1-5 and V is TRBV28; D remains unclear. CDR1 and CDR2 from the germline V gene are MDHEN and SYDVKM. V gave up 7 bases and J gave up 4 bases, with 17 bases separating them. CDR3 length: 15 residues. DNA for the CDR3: TGTGCCAGCAACGCTCCCGGGGTGAGGAATCAGCCCCAGCATTGT. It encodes CASNAPGVRNQPQHC.

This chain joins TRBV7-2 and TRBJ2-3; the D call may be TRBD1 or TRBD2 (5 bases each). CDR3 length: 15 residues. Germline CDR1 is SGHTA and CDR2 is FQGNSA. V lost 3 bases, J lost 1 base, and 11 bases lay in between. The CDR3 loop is CASSFRGQGTDTQYF. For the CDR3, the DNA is TGTGCCAGCAGCTTCCGGGGCCAGGGCACAGATACGCAGTATTTT. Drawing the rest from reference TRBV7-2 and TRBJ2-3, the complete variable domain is GAGVSQSPSNKVTEKGKDVELRCDPISGHTALYWYRQSLGQGLEFLIYFQGNSAPDKSGLPSDRFSAERTGGSVSTLTIQRTQQEDSAVYLCASSFRGQGTDTQYFGPGTRLTVL.

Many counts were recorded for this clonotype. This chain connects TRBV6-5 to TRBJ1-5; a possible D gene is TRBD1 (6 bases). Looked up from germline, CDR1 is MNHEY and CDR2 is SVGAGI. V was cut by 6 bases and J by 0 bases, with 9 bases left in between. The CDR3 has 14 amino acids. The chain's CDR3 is CASRGQYSNQPQHF. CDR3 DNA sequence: TGTGCCAGCAGAGGACAGTATAGCAATCAGCCCCAGCATTTT.

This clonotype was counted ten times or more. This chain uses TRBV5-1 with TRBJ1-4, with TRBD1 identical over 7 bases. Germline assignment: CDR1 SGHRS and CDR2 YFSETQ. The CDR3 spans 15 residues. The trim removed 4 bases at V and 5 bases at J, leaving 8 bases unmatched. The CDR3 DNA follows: TGCGCCAGCAGCGTGGAGGGACAGAGAAATGAAAAACTGTTTTTT. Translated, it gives CASSVEGQRNEKLFF.

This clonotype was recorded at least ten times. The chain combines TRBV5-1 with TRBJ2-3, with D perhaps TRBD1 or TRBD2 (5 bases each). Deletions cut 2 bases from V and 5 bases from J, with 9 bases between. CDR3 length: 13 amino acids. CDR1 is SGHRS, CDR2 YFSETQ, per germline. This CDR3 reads CASSFWGRDTQYF. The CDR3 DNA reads TGCGCCAGCAGCTTCTGGGGACGAGATACGCAGTATTTT.

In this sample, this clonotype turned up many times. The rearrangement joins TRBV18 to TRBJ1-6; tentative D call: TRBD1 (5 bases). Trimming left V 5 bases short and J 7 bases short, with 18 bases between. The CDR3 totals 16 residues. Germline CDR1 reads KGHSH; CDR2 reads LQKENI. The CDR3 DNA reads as TGTGCCAGCTCATCTAAGCGACAGTGGGACAATTCACCCCTCCACTTT. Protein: CASSSKRQWDNSPLHF.

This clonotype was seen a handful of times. The CDR3 DNA sequence: TGTGCCAGCAGCTTGGGGGTCGGGCATGAGCAGTTCTTC. Protein sequence: CASSLGVGHEQFF. This chain links TRBV5-6 with TRBJ2-1, with D unclear. The CDR3 contains 13 residues. V gave up 0 bases and J gave up 8 bases, with 9 bases separating them. CDR1 SGHDT and CDR2 YYEEEE come from the germline V gene.

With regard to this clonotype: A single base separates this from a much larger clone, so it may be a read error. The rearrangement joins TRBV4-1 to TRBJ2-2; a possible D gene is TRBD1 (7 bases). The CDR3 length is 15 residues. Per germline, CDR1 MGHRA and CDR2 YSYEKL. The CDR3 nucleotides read TGCACCAGCAGCTCGGGACAGCGGGACACCGGGGAGCTGTTTTTT. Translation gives CTSSSGQRDTGELFF.

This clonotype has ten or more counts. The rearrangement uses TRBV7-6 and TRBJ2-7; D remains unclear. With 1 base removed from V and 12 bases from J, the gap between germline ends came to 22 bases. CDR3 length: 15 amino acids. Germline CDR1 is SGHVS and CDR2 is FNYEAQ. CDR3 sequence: CASSLVLGATGIRYF. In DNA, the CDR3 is TGTGCCAGCAGCTTAGTTTTGGGCGCGACCGGAATCCGGTACTTC.

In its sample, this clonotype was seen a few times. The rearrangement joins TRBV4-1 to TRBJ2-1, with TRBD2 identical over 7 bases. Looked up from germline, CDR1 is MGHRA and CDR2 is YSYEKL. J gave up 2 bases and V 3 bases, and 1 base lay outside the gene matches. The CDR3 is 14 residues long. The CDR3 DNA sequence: TGCGCCAGCAGCCAGCGGGAGACCTACAATGAGCAGTTCTTC. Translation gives CASSQRETYNEQFF.